These 9 T cell receptor beta chains came from one sample sequenced in a study of blood T cell repertoires in COVID-19. The assay was immunoSEQ multiplex PCR, and TCRdb's table has in-frame clones only and misses some. The data contain 55,000 to 65,000 clones, around four fifths of them singletons. The sample consisted of peripheral blood. The receptor source for this set is a man aged 55 to 70 with COVID-19, enrolled during active disease.

This sequence joins TRBV7-9 and TRBJ1-4; D might be TRBD1 (6 bases). V lost 2 bases, J lost 0 bases, and 16 bases lay in between. The CDR3 has 18 amino acids. Looked up from germline, CDR1 is SEHNR and CDR2 is FQNEAQ (reference sequence). DNA of the CDR3: TGTGCCAGCAGCTTAAGCGCCAGGGGCCGGGCAACTAATGAAAAACTGTTTTTT. Amino acid sequence: CASSLSARGRATNEKLFF.

This clone was seen a few times. This chain joins TRBV11-3 and TRBJ2-7; maybe TRBD1 (5 bases). Germline V lookup: CDR1 SGHNT, CDR2 YENEEA. Deletions cut 5 bases from V and 3 bases from J, with 8 bases between. The CDR3 is 12 residues long. For the CDR3, the DNA is TGTGCCAGCAGCCCAGACAGCTACGAGCAGTACTTC. This gives the protein CASSPDSYEQYF.

This chain links TRBV3-1 (or the pseudogene TRBV3-2) with TRBJ2-1; D call uncertain. Trimming took off 0 bases at V and 5 bases at J, with 11 bases between the two ends. Germline lookup yields CDR1 LGHDT and CDR2 YNNKEL (reference sequence). The CDR3 consists of 15 residues. CDR3 loop: CASSQDITPDNEQFF. CDR3 nucleotide sequence: TGTGCCAGCAGCCAAGATATAACTCCCGACAATGAGCAGTTCTTC.

The chain uses TRBV10-3 and TRBJ2-1; 9 bases map to TRBD2. The V gene's germline CDR1 is ENHRY and CDR2 SYGVKD. After removal of 6 bases from V and 1 base from J, the junction contained 4 bases not matched to a gene. This CDR3 has 15 amino acids. CDR3 protein: CAISLSGGSYNEQFF. CDR3 DNA sequence: TGTGCCATCAGCCTTAGCGGGGGATCCTACAATGAGCAGTTCTTC.

This sequence joins TRBV3-1 (or the pseudogene TRBV3-2) and TRBJ1-2, with TRBD1 matching 7 bases. The J segment lost 0 bases and the V segment lost 6 bases, leaving 7 bases of the junction unmatched. This CDR3 has 15 amino acids. Germline assignment: CDR1 LGHDT and CDR2 YNNKEL (reference sequence). Written as DNA, the CDR3 is TGTGCCAGCAGAGGCAGGGACAGAGCTAACTATGGCTACACCTTC. Its translation: CASRGRDRANYGYTF.

The CDR3 DNA reads as TGTGCCACCAGCGGGGGACAGGGTGGTTCCTATGGCTACACCTTC. Amino acids: CATSGGQGGSYGYTF. This sequence joins TRBV15 and TRBJ1-2; the match to TRBD1 covers 9 bases. This CDR3 is built from 15 residues. Losses at the gene ends were 5 bases for V and 4 bases for J; bases not matched to a gene: 8. Germline CDR1 LNHNV, CDR2 YYDKDF (reference sequence).

This clone was detected once. This chain links TRBV11-3 with TRBJ2-5; maybe TRBD2 (6 bases). CDR1 and CDR2 (germline): SGHNT, YENEEA. CDR3 length: 17 residues. The germline V and J ends were trimmed by 1 base and 0 bases, with 15 bases remaining between them. CDR3 sequence: CASSLGRAGPYQETQYF. The CDR3 DNA is TGTGCCAGCAGCTTAGGGAGGGCCGGACCGTACCAAGAGACCCAGTACTTC.

This clone was seen once. The chain couples TRBV27 to TRBJ2-7, with 14 bases lining up with TRBD2. V was clipped by 4 bases and J by 5 bases; unmatched bases: 7. CDR3 length: 16 residues. Germline loops: CDR1 MNHEY, CDR2 SMNVEV (reference sequence). The CDR3 spells CASSSRTSGRRDEQYF. In DNA, the CDR3 is TGTGCCAGCAGTTCACGGACTAGCGGGAGGAGGGACGAGCAGTACTTC.

In this sample, this clone turned up a few times. This chain uses TRBV2 with TRBJ1-1; a possible D gene is TRBD1 (5 bases). V lost 3 bases and J 1 base, leaving 6 bases between the germline ends. Germline V gene data show CDR1 as SNHLY and CDR2 as FYNNEI. The CDR3 loop spans 13 amino acids. CDR3 residues: CASSDDRNTEAFF. CDR3 DNA: TGTGCCAGCAGTGATGACAGGAACACTGAAGCTTTCTTT.